These 4 T cell receptor beta chains share one sample of origin, sequenced in a study of T cells in women clearing cervical HPV infection. Sequencing used immunoSEQ multiplex PCR; TCRdb keeps in-frame clones, though not all of them. The sample features 21,000 or so clones, with roughly 24% in its top ten. The sample consisted of blood buffy coat. All receptors derive from a woman between 18 and 70 years old with a cervical HPV16 infection that either progressed to CIN3+ or cleared (not recorded which).

Comment on this clone: Read coverage stops 3 residues before the CDR3 terminus; the germline J gene supplies the remainder. The V call is TRBV5-6, the J call TRBJ2-3; 8 bases align to TRBD2. CDR1 and CDR2 (germline): SGHDT, YYEEEE. The CDR3 length is 15 residues. The ends lost 4 bases at V and 2 bases at J; junction bases unmatched: 6. The CDR3 reads CASSLLAGITDTQYF. CDR3 DNA, as far as it was read: TGTGCCAGCAGCCTTTTAGCGGGGATCACAGATACG.

Remarks on this clone: The DNA ends 3 residues before the CDR3 does, and the rest of the CDR3 is filled in from the germline J gene. The chain employs TRBV14 and TRBJ1-2, with a possible D match to TRBD1 (6 bases). The CDR3 covers 15 residues. Germline V lookup: CDR1 SGHDN, CDR2 FVKESK. With 3 bases removed from V and 0 bases from J, the gap between germline ends came to 11 bases. This chain's CDR3 is CASSQGAPANYGYTF. The CDR3 DNA, read in part, is TGTGCCAGCAGCCAGGGGGCTCCCGCTAACTATGGC.

Worth noting for this clone: The read ends 3 residues before the CDR3 terminus; that terminus is restored from the germline J gene. The rearrangement uses TRBV5-5 and TRBJ1-6, with D possibly matching TRBD1 (6 bases). Germline CDR1 and CDR2: SGHKS and YYEKEE (reference sequence). This CDR3 has 15 amino acids. This CDR3 reads CASSLADRRIDPLHF. Partial CDR3 DNA: TGTGCCAGCAGCTTGGCTGACAGGAGAATTGATCCC.

To note about this clone: The CDR3 end falls 3 residues outside the read, so it is completed with the germline J gene. This chain joins TRBV5-1 and TRBJ2-3, with TRBD1 matching over 8 bases. J was trimmed by 7 bases and V by 1 base; bases with no gene match: 8. This CDR3 is 15 amino acids long. The germline V gene encodes CDR1 SGHRS and CDR2 YFSETQ. The CDR3 spells CASSLSGGETHTQYF. Incomplete CDR3 DNA: TGCGCCAGCAGCTTGTCAGGGGGCGAAACTCATACG.